This TCR beta chain appears in the sequencing data of a study of blood T cell repertoires in COVID-19 (dated by TCRdb to between 2020 and 2021). For the wider study: Collaborator samples came from the United States, Italy and Spain and covered acute and convalescent phases of COVID-19. The material from the prospective study consisted of cDNA or gDNA derived from T cells, B-cell-depleted T cells, or PBMCs. The dataset comprised deeply sampled blood TCRbeta repertoires from subjects exposed to, actively infected with, or recovered from COVID-19. The repertoires were released in a freely available public database meant as a resource for research on the immune response to SARS-CoV-2. Samples came from the ongoing ImmuneRACE study (first 160 participants) plus 1,254 subjects from 6 global collaborators. Nearly every sample came with metadata listing a de-identified subject ID, COVID-19 status, age in years and sex. Where HLA class I and class II types were available, the types were taken from metadata supplied by the sample provider, not from assay-based typing. The study at large found these results: How much clinical and demographic metadata was included differed by source and by participant, and the metadata was provided uncurated.

Whole blood was collected in K2EDTA tubes by collaborating institutions according to the institutions' own protocols. For TCRbeta analysis, collaborators shipped samples as frozen whole blood, isolated PBMCs, or DNA extracted from either of those sample types. The immunoSEQ Assay, a bias-controlled multiplex PCR, was used to amplify TCRbeta CDR3 regions from genomic DNA. As for the original processing: Nucleated cell counts per sample were estimated from amplification of reference gene primers within the assay. To quantify the absolute abundance of each unique TCRbeta CDR3 rearrangement, sequence reads were collapsed and filtered. For each sample, productive Simpson clonality was calculated as the square root of Simpson's diversity index across productive rearrangements. Held by TCRdb, this immuneACCESS table contains in-frame sequences only and omits some clones. Under half of the omission traces to an unresolved V gene where checked; the cause of the rest is unknown. V, J and clone size derive from that table, while D and trimming were established from the DNA sequence. This sample is represented by fewer than 200,000 clones; 70% to 90% of them were singletons. The ten most abundant clones make up more than 7.5% of the sample.

The junction shows trimming of 5 bases on V and 0 bases on J, plus 8 bases between the germline ends. The germline V gene yields MDHEN for CDR1 and SYDVKM for CDR2. From the cysteine through the phenylalanine, the CDR3 covers 15 amino acids. The read is trimmed to its CDR3 DNA, 45 bases read in frame from base 1. As to this clone: Its cognate antigen has yet to be identified. There are no base qualities to consult, and no much larger clone falls within one base.

Sequenced material: peripheral blood. This clonotype was sampled from a man between 45 and 60 years old with active or convalescent COVID-19. The chain couples TRBV28 to TRBJ1-6, and the D gene may be TRBD1, 6 bases matching. The CDR3 in this case is CASSRGSSYNSPLHF. Here is the DNA: TGTGCCAGCAGTAGGGGGAGCTCCTATAATTCACCCCTCCACTTT. Joined to the reference TRBV28 and TRBJ1-6 proteins, this CDR3 gives the full variable domain: DVKVTQSSRYLVKRTGEKVFLECVQDMDHENMFWYRQDPGLGLRLIYFSYDVKMKEKGDIPEGYSVSREKKERFSLILESASTNQTSMYLCASSRGSSYNSPLHFGNGTRLTVT.